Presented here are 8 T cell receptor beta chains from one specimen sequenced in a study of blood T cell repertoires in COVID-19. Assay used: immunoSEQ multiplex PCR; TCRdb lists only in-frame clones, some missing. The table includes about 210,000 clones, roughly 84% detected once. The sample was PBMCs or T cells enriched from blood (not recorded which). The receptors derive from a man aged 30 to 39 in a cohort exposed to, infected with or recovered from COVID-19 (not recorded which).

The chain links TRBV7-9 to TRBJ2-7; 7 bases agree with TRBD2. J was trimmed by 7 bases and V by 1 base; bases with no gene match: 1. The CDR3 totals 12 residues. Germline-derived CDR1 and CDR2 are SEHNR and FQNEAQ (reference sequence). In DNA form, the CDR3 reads TGTGCCAGCAGCTTAGACGGGGGGGAGCAGTACTTC. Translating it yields CASSLDGGEQYF. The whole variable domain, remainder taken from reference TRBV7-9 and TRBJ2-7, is DTGVSQNPRHKITKRGQNVTFRCDPISEHNRLYWYRQTLGQGPEFLTYFQNEAQLEKSRLLSDRFSAERPKGSFSTLEIQRTEQGDSAMYLCASSLDGGEQYFGPGTRLTVT.

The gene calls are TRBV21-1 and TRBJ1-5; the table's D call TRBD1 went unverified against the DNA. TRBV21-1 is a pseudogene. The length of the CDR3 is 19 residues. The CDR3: CASSKVRDRAGDSNQPQHF. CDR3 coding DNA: TGTGCCAGCAGCAAAGTCCGGGACAGGGCCGGCGATAGCAATCAGCCCCAGCATTTT.

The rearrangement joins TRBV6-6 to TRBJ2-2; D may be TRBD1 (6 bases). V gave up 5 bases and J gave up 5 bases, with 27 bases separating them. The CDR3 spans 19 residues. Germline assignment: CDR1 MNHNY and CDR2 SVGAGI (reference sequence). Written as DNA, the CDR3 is TGTGCCAGCAGTCAACCACTTTACAGGGTCCCCGGGTCTACCGGGGAGCTGTTTTTT. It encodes CASSQPLYRVPGSTGELFF.

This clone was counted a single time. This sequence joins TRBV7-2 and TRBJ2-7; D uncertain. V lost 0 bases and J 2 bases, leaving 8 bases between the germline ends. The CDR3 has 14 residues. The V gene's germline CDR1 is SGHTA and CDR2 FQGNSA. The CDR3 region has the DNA TGTGCCAGCAGCTTAGCGGGCAGTACCTACGAGCAGTACTTC. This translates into CASSLAGSTYEQYF. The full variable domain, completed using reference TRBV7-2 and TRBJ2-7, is GAGVSQSPSNKVTEKGKDVELRCDPISGHTALYWYRQSLGQGLEFLIYFQGNSAPDKSGLPSDRFSAERTGGSVSTLTIQRTQQEDSAVYLCASSLAGSTYEQYFGPGTRLTVT.

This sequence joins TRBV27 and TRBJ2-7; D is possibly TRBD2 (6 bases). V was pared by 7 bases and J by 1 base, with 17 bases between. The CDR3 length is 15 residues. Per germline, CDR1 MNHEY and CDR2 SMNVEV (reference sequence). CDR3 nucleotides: TGTGCCAGCACCTCGGGACTGACTGGATCCTACGAGCAGTACTTC. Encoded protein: CASTSGLTGSYEQYF.

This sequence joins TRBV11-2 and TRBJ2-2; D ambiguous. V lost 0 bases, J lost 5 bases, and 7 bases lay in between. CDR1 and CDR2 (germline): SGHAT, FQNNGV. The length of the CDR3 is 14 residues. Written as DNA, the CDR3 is TGTGCCAGCAGCTTAGATCCGGGTACCGGGGAGCTGTTTTTT. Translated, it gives CASSLDPGTGELFF.

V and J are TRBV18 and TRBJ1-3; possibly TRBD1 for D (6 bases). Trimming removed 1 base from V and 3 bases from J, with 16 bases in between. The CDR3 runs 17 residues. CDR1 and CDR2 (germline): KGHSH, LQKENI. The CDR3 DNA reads TGTGCCAGCTCACCACGGATGCAGGGGATTATTGGAAACACCATATATTTT. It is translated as CASSPRMQGIIGNTIYF.

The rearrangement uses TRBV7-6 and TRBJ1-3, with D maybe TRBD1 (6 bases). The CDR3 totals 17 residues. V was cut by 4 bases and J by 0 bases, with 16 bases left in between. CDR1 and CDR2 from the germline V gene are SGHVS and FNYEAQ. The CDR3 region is CASSSEPGTNSGNTIYF. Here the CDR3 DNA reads TGTGCCAGCAGCTCAGAACCCGGGACAAACTCTGGAAACACCATATATTTT.